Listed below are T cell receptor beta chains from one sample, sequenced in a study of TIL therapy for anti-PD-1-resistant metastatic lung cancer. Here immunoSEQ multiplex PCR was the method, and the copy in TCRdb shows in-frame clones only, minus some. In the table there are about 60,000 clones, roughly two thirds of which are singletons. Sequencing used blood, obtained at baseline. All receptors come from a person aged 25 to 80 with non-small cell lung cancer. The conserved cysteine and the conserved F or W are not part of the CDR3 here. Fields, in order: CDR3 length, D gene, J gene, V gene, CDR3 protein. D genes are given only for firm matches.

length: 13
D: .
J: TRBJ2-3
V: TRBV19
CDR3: ASSLNKDWLDTQY

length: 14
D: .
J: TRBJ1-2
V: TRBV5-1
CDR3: ASSLVVGRAPYGYT

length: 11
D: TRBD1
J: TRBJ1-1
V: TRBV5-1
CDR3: ASTLQGGTEAF

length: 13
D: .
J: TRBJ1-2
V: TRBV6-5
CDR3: ASSYSGDINYGYT

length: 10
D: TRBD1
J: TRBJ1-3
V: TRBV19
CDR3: AATGVGNTIY

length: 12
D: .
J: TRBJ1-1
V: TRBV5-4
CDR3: ASSSDRMNTEAF

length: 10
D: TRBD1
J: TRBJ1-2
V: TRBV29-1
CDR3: SAAGGGYGYT

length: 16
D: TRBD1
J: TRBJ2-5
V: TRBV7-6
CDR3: ASSLLWTGEKKQETQY

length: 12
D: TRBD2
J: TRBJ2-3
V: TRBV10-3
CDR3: ASGVAGASDTQY

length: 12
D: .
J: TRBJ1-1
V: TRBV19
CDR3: ASRGEGKSPEAF

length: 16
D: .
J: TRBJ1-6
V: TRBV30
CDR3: AWDKKKAPRTSNSPLH

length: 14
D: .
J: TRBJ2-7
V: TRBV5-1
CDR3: ASSLFPGTATYEQY

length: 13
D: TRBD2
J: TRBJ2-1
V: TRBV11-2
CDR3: ASSTLAGGYNEQF

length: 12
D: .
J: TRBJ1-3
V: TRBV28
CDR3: ASSLHASGNTIY

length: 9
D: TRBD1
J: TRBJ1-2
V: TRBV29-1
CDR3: SAEGQGSYT

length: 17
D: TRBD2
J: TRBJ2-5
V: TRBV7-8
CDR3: ASSRTPGTSGRAGETQY

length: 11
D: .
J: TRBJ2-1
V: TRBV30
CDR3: AWSVQAYNEQF

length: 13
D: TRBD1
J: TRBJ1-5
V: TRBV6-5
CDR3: ASRSGQGDNQPQH

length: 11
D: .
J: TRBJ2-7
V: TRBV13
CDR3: ASSPPGPYEQY

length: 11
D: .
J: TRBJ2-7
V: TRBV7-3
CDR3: ASSPKVGGEQY

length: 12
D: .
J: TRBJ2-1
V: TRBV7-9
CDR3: ASSPRYDYNEQF

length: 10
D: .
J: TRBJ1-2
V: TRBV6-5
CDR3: ASTDGFYGYT

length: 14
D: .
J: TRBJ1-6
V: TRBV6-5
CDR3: ASSYSIPGAYSPLH

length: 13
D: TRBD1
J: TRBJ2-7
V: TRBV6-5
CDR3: ASSMTGGFSYEQY

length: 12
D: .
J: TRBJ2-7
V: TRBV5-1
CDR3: ASSLQSGTYEQY

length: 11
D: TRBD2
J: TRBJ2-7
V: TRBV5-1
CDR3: ASSSNSGSEQY

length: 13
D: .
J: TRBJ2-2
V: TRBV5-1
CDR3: ASSLGLDNTGELF

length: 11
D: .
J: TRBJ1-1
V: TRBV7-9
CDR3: ASSLAKNTEAF

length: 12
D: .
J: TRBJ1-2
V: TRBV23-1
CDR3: ASRARVTNYGYT

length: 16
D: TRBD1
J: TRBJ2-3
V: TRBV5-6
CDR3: ASSLAQGQGAITDTQY

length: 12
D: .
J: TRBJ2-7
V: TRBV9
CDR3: ASSVVGASYEQY

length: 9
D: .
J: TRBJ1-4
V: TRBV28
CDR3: ASSLVGSLF

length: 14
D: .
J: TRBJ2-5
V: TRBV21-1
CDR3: ASSRRGDREQETQY

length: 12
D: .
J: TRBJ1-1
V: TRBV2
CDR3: ASTASSPRAEAF

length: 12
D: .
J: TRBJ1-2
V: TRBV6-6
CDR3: ASSYMDFGYGYT

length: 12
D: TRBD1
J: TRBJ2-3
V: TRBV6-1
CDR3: ASSRDRGLDTQY

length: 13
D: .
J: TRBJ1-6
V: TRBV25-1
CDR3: ASSGGDGAASPLH

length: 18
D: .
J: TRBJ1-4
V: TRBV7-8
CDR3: ASSLSAARAGGPTNEKLF

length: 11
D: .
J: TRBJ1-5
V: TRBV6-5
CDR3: ASRRLGDQPQH

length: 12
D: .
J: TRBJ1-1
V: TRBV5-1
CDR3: ASSLALGGTEAF

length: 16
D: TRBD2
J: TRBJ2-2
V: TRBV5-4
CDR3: ASSLDPLAGGGTGELF

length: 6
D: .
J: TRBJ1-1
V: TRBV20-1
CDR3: SASWAF

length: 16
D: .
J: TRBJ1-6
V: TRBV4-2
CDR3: ASSPVSDRGSYNSPLH

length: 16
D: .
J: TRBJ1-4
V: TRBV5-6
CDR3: ASSLLRGKDRPNEKLF

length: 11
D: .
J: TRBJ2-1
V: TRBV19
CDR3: ASRGTYYNEQF

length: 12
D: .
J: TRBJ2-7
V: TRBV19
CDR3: ASSRASTSYEQY

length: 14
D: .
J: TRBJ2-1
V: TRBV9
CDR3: ASSVDPRTTYNEQF

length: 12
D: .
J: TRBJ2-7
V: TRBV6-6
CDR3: ASSLPETSYEQY

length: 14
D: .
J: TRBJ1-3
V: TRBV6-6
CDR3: ASSSPDLSSGNTIY

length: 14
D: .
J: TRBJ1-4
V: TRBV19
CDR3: ASSVPQLATNEKLF

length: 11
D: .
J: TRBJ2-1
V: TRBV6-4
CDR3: ASRGRVGNEQF

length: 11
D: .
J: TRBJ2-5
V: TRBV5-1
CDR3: ASSWTPQETQY

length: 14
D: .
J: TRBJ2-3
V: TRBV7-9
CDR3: ASSLGRRGGTDTQY

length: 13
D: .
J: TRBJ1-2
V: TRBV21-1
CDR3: ASTSTARPDYGYT